The clone carrying this T cell receptor beta chain was found a few times. Its antigen is unknown. The entry originates in a study of shared clonotypes between healthy human individuals. Turning to the study itself: A donor's plate count was three for CD4 naive and three for CD4 memory; CD8 naive had two and CD8 memory one.

General study results and limits: Across subsets, estimated richness was generally greater for naive than for memory populations. In a few donors, around 4.8% of naive CD4 clonotypes appeared in common. The diversity represented, both genetic and in exposure history, was limited by few donors.

Sequencing used immunoSEQ multiplex PCR; TCRdb keeps in-frame clones, though not all of them. The sample gives approximately 240,000 clones, under 80% of which show up once; roughly 11% is in the top ten. Sequenced input: memory CD4+ T cells sorted from blood. The subset denotes: CD45RA-negative fraction. The TCR was taken from a man aged 30 to 39 in good health.

The CDR3 DNA reads TGTGCCAGCAGCTTAGTTGTGTCCGGGACTAGCGTCCAAGAGACCCAGTACTTC. Amino acids: CASSLVVSGTSVQETQYF. The V call is TRBV7-8, the J call TRBJ2-5; the match to TRBD2 covers 10 bases. Germline CDR1 SGHVS, CDR2 FQNEAQ. V shed 1 base, J shed 1 base, and the junction held 9 bases outside the gene matches. CDR3 length: 18 amino acids.